This TCR beta chain emerged from a study of glioma-infiltrating T cells. Study-wide results and caveats: Non-neoplastic patients had below-expected tissue-blood divergence, while all gliomas exceeded expectation. Tissue and blood shared very few CDR3 sequences.

Per the germline V gene, CDR1 is DFQATT and CDR2 is SNEGSKA (reference sequence). CDR3 length: 13 residues. Trimming stripped 6 bases from V and 5 bases from J, with 13 bases between. This clonotype was detected a few times. What it binds is unknown. Amplification of TCR alpha and beta CDR3 regions from RNA used iRepertoire nested multiplex PCR. For one-step reverse transcription and amplification, about 90-400 ng of tissue mRNA or PBMC total RNA was used. TCRdb re-called the multiplex PCR reads through MiXCR, storing one row per CDR3 protein. The repertoire holds about 130,000 distinct CDR3 sequences, with 24% as singletons.

The rearrangement uses TRBV20-1 and TRBJ2-2; D is perhaps TRBD1 (6 bases). The origin of this receptor is a human donor with low-grade glioma or glioblastoma, undergoing nonglioma brain surgery, or in good health (not recorded which). What was sequenced was glioma tissue, nonneoplastic brain tissue, or PBMCs (not recorded which). CDR3 bases: TGCAGTGCGCGATGGACAGAAACCGGGGAGCTGTTTTTT. Its translation: CSARWTETGELFF.